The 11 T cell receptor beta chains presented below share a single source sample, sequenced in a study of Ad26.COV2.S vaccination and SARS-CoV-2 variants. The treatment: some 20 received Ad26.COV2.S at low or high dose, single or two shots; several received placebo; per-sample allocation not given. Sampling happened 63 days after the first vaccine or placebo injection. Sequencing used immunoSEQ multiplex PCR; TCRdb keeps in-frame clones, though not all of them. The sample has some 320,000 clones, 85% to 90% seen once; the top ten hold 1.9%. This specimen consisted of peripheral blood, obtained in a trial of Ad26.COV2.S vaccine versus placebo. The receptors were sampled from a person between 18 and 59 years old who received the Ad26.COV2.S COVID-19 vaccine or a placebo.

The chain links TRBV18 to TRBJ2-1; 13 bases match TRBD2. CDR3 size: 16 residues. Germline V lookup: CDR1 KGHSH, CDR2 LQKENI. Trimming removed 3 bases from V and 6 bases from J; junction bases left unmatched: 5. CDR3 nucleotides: TGTGCCAGCTCACCCCAGGGGACTAGCGGGGTCAATGAGCAGTTCTTC. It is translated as CASSPQGTSGVNEQFF.

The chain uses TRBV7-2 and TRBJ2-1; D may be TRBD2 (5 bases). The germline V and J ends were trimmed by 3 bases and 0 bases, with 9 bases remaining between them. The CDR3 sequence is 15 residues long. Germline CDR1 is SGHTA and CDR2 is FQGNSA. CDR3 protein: CASSLDWSSYNEQFF. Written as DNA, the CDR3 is TGTGCCAGCAGCTTGGACTGGAGCTCCTACAATGAGCAGTTCTTC.

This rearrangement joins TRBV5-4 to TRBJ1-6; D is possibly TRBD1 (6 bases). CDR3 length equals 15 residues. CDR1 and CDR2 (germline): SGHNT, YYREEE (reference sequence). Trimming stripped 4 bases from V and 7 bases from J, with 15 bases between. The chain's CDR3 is CASSQWTAGNSPLHF. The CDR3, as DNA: TGTGCCAGCAGCCAATGGACAGCCGGAAATTCACCCCTCCACTTT. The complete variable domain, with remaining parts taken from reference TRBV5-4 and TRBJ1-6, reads ETGVTQSPTHLIKTRGQQVTLRCSSQSGHNTVSWYQQALGQGPQFIFQYYREEENGRGNFPPRFSGLQFPNYSSELNVNALELDDSALYLCASSQWTAGNSPLHFGNGTRLTVT.

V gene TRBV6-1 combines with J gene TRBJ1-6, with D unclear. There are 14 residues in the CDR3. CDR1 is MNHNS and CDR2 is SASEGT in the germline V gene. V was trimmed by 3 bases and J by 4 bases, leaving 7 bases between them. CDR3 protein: CASSDSRYNSPLHF. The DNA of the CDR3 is TGTGCCAGCAGTGATTCACGGTATAATTCACCCCTCCACTTT.

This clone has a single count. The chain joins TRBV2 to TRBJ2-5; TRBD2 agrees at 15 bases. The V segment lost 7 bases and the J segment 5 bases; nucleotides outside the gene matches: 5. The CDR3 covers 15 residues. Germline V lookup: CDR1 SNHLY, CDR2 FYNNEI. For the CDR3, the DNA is TGTGCCAGCACCCGAGGACTAGCGGGGGGGGAGACCCAGTACTTC. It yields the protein CASTRGLAGGETQYF.

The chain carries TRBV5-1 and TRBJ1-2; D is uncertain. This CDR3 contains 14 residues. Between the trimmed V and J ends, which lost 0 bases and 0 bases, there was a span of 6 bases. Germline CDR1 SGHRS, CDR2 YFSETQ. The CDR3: CASSLEGPNYGYTF. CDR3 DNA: TGCGCCAGCAGCTTGGAGGGTCCTAACTATGGCTACACCTTC.

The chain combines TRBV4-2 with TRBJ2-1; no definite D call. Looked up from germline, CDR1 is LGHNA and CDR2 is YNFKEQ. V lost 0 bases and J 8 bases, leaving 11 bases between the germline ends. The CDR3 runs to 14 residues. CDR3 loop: CASSQEDVAHEQFF. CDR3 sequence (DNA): TGTGCCAGCAGCCAAGAGGACGTCGCCCATGAGCAGTTCTTC.

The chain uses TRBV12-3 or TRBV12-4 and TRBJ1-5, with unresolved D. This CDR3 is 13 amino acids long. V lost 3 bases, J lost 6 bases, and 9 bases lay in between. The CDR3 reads CASSLKAGQPQHF. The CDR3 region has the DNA TGTGCCAGCAGTTTGAAGGCCGGTCAGCCCCAGCATTTT.

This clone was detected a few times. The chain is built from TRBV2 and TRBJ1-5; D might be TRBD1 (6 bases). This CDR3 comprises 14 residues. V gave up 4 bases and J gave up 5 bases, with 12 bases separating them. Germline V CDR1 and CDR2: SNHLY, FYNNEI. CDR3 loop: CASSGRGMYQPQHF. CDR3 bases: TGTGCCAGCAGTGGCAGGGGCATGTATCAGCCCCAGCATTTT.

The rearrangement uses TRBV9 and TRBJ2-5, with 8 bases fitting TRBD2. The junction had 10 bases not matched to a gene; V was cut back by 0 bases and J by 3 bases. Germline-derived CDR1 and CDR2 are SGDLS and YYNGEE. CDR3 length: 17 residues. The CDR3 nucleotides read TGTGCCAGCAGCGTAGGTTCGAGCGGGGGACTCAAAGAGACCCAGTACTTC. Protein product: CASSVGSSGGLKETQYF.

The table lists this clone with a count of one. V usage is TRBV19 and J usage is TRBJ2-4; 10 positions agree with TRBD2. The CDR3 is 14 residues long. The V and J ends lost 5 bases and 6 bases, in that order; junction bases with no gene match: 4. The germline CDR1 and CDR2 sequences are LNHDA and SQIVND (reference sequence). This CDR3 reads CASSLAGGSNIQYF. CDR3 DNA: TGTGCCAGTAGTTTAGCGGGGGGATCAAACATTCAGTACTTC. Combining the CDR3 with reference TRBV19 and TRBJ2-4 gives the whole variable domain DGGITQSPKYLFRKEGQNVTLSCEQNLNHDAMYWYRQDPGQGLRLIYYSQIVNDFQKGDIAEGYSVSREKKESFPLTVTSAQKNPTAFYLCASSLAGGSNIQYFGAGTRLSVL.